These T cell receptor beta chains were read from a single sample in a study of Ad26.COV2.S vaccination and SARS-CoV-2 variants. Repertoires were generated with immunoSEQ multiplex PCR, while TCRdb's copy carries only in-frame clones and drops some. In the table there are approximately 500,000 clones, roughly 87% of which are singletons. The sample here was peripheral blood, taken in a trial of Ad26.COV2.S vaccine versus placebo. The receptors were sampled from a person between 18 and 65 years old who received the Ad26.COV2.S COVID-19 vaccine or a placebo. CDR3s include the opening cysteine and the closing phenylalanine or tryptophan. Fields, in order: CDR3 protein, CDR3 DNA, CDR3 length, clone size, D gene, J gene, V gene. The D gene is left open where the match is weak. Rows may omit the clone size; those that give it use once, few, many or a size class.

CASSLSGGSGYEQYF | TGTGCCAGCAGTTTATCAGGCGGGAGTGGCTACGAGCAGTACTTC | 15 | - | TRBD2 | TRBJ2-7 | TRBV27
CASSLTLAGGAGDNEQFF | TGTGCCAGCAGCTTAACACTAGCGGGAGGCGCTGGAGACAATGAGCAGTTCTTC | 18 | - | TRBD2 | TRBJ2-1 | TRBV7-3
CASSQTGGETQYF | TGTGCCAGCAGCCAGACAGGGGGAGAGACCCAGTACTTC | 13 | few | TRBD1 | TRBJ2-5 | TRBV7-9
CASRRGSPYEQYF | TGTGCCAGCAGAAGGGGATCCCCCTACGAGCAGTACTTC | 13 | - | - | TRBJ2-7 | TRBV28
CASSLTGGGVDTQYF | TGTGCCAGCAGCTTAACCGGAGGAGGGGTGGATACGCAGTATTTT | 15 | - | - | TRBJ2-3 | TRBV13
CAISGGTSGRVGDTQYF | TGTGCCATCAGTGGTGGGACTAGCGGGAGGGTGGGGGATACGCAGTATTTT | 17 | - | TRBD2 | TRBJ2-3 | TRBV10-3
CASSEGGSQPQHF | TGTGCCAGCAGCGAGGGGGGAAGCCAGCCCCAGCATTTT | 13 | - | - | TRBJ1-5 | TRBV9
CASEVGNQPQHF | TGTGCCAGCGAAGTGGGCAATCAGCCCCAGCATTTT | 12 | - | - | TRBJ1-5 | TRBV28
CASKPTESSYEQYF | TGTGCCAGCAAACCGACAGAGAGCTCCTACGAGCAGTACTTC | 14 | - | - | TRBJ2-7 | TRBV2
CASSPLVGGAKNIQYF | TGTGCCAGCTCACCCCTCGTTGGGGGAGCCAAAAACATTCAGTACTTC | 16 | once | - | TRBJ2-4 | TRBV18
CASSQGSLEKLFF | TGTGCCAGTAGTCAAGGGTCCCTTGAAAAACTGTTTTTT | 13 | - | - | TRBJ1-4 | TRBV19
CASSIGQVSNQPQHF | TGTGCCAGTAGTATCGGGCAGGTTAGCAATCAGCCCCAGCATTTT | 15 | - | - | TRBJ1-5 | TRBV19
CASSSGSGSMNTEAFF | TGTGCCAGCAGCTCAGGGAGTGGGAGCATGAACACTGAAGCTTTCTTT | 16 | - | - | TRBJ1-1 | TRBV27
CASSIVAPSETGELFF | TGTGCCAGTAGTATAGTGGCTCCCTCGGAGACCGGGGAGCTGTTTTTT | 16 | - | - | TRBJ2-2 | TRBV19
CASSLGQGIIDGYTF | TGTGCCAGCAGCTTAGGTCAGGGGATCATCGATGGCTACACCTTC | 15 | - | - | TRBJ1-2 | TRBV7-9
CASSYRGGMNTEAFF | TGTGCCAGCAGTTACCGTGGGGGGATGAACACTGAAGCTTTCTTT | 15 | - | - | TRBJ1-1 | TRBV6-2/TRBV6-3
CASMGSGNTIYF | TGTGCCAGCATGGGCTCTGGAAACACCATATATTTT | 12 | - | - | TRBJ1-3 | TRBV9
CASSPDLWADTQYF | TGTGCCAGCAGCCCCGATCTATGGGCAGATACGCAGTATTTT | 14 | - | - | TRBJ2-3 | TRBV6-5
CASTKRRRSYNEQFF | TGTGCCAGCACCAAGCGGAGACGCTCCTACAATGAGCAGTTCTTC | 15 | - | - | TRBJ2-1 | TRBV3-1/TRBV3-2
CASSQGASGFTDTQYF | TGTGCCAGCAGTCAAGGGGCTAGCGGATTCACAGATACGCAGTATTTT | 16 | - | TRBD2 | TRBJ2-3 | TRBV2
CASSTGPFQYF | TGTGCCAGTAGTACAGGGCCTTTTCAGTACTTC | 11 | - | - | TRBJ2-4 | TRBV19
CASSHPGGERYDEQFF | TGCGCCAGCAGCCACCCAGGGGGGGAGAGGTATGATGAGCAGTTCTTC | 16 | - | - | TRBJ2-1 | TRBV4-1
CASSRPPTETQYF | TGTGCCAGCTCACGACCGCCGACAGAGACCCAGTACTTC | 13 | - | - | TRBJ2-5 | TRBV18
CAISESMQNIPQYF | TGTGCCATCAGTGAGTCGATGCAAAATATCCCCCAGTACTTC | 14 | - | - | TRBJ2-4 | TRBV10-3
CASSGDSRVGETQYF | TGTGCCAGCAGCGGGGACAGCCGTGTAGGGGAGACCCAGTACTTC | 15 | - | TRBD1 | TRBJ2-5 | TRBV5-4
CASSVTGTGGNYGYTF | TGTGCCAGCAGCGTAACCGGGACAGGGGGCAACTATGGCTACACCTTC | 16 | - | TRBD1 | TRBJ1-2 | TRBV9